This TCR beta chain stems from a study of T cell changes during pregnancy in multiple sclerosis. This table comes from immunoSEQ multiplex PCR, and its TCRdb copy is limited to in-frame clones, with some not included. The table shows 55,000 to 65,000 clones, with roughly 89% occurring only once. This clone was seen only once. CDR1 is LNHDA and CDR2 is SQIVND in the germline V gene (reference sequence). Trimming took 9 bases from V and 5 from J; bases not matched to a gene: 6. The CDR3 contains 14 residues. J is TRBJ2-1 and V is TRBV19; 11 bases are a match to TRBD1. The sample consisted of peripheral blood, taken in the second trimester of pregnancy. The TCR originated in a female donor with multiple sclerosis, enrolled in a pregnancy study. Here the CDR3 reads CASSGTGGNNEQFF. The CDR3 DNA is TGTGCCAGCTCCGGGACAGGGGGTAACAATGAGCAGTTCTTC.